This TCR beta chain was sequenced for a study of PD-L1 blockade in urothelial cancer (dated by TCRdb to the late 2010s). Concerning the study at large: About 90% of the roughly 29 patients were identified as males with urothelial cancer of bladder origin, and a prior smoking history was reported by 18 of 29 patients. Durable clinical benefit was defined as a progression-free survival longer than 6 months, and TCR features were additionally tested against progression-free survival and overall survival. In the same patients, pretreatment tumors underwent whole exome sequencing and RNA sequencing in addition to TCR sequencing. Durable clinical benefit was achieved by nine patients but not by the remaining 20. Under 30 patients had pretreatment blood TCR-seq, roughly 25 had at least one posttreatment blood collection, and roughly 25 had tumor TCR-seq. Blood samples were analyzed at two time points: 3 weeks after treatment start (second dose) and 6 weeks after treatment start. The study was an exploratory multi-omic analysis of somatic, immune and clinical correlates of response to PD-L1 blockade with atezolizumab in urothelial cancer. Blood samples gave median yields of around 150,000 T cells and over 80,000 unique TCRs, along with a median clonality of around 0.075. An ECOG performance status of 0 or 1 was recorded for the patients, and 0 to 3 prior chemotherapy regimens had been received by the patients. TCR sequencing covered pretreatment tumor samples and matched, serially collected peripheral blood taken before and after atezolizumab treatment. General findings and caveats noted by the study authors: Improved progression-free and overall survival was found to be associated with pretreatment peripheral blood TCR clonality below the median. Among patients with durable benefit, tumor-associated TCR clones showed greater expansion in peripheral blood 3 weeks after treatment started (n ≈ 23, p = 0.022). Because the sample size was small (n ≈ 28) and many of the analyses were exploratory, the results are meant to be hypothesis-generating.

The germline V gene (reference sequence) gives CDR1 as LNHDA and CDR2 as SQIVND. The CDR3 contains 14 residues, cysteine and phenylalanine counted. The sequence is cut down to CDR3 DNA, 42 bases in frame from base 1. Trimming leaves V shorter by 11 bases and J shorter by 2 bases, with the junction holding 6 bases beyond the gene matches. The time point label here, explained by the study, means: pretreatment peripheral blood. The Qiagen DNeasy Blood extraction kit was used to purify genomic DNA from total PBMCs and tumor samples. PBMCs were collected pretreatment and during treatment, and were isolated and stored as previously described. Worth noting for this clone: No cognate antigen has been identified for it. One base away there is no much larger clone; base qualities are not given.

Each PCR received spiked-in synthetic TCR analog templates so that absolute template abundance could be estimated from read counts. The immunoSEQ assay was used to amplify TCRbeta CDR3 regions from genomic DNA with bias-controlled V and J gene primers. Rearranged TCRbeta segments were sequenced at approximately 20X coverage. Turning to the authors' computational methods: Sequencing errors were corrected by clustering and CDR3s were annotated against IMGT to assign V, D and J genes. Only productive TCRbeta rearrangements were used in downstream analyses, excluding out-of-frame or stop-codon sequences. Clonality was calculated as one minus the Shannon entropy normalized by the log of the number of unique productive sequences. Clones differing between time points or between blood and tumor were identified by Fisher's exact test with Benjamini-Hochberg correction at adjusted p below 0.01. TCRdb obtained this table from immuneACCESS and retained in-frame rearrangements with V and J assigned. These tables miss some clones; where compared with another copy, unresolved V genes account for less than half of the shortfall, and the remainder is unexplained. V and J calls and clone size come straight from that table; D and trimming were deduced from the DNA. The sample contains fewer than 50,000 clones, more than 70% of them found a single time. Of the sample, 20% to 25% falls within the top ten clones.

This sequence originates from a donor at least 40 years old with urothelial cancer. The V and J segments used are TRBV19 and TRBJ1-5; 10 junctional bases match TRBD1. This material consisted of PBMCs, taken around atezolizumab (anti-PD-L1) treatment. The nucleotide sequence is given as TGTGCCGGGGGGGGGACAGGGGGCAATCAGCCCCAGCATTTT. This encodes CAGGGTGGNQPQHF.